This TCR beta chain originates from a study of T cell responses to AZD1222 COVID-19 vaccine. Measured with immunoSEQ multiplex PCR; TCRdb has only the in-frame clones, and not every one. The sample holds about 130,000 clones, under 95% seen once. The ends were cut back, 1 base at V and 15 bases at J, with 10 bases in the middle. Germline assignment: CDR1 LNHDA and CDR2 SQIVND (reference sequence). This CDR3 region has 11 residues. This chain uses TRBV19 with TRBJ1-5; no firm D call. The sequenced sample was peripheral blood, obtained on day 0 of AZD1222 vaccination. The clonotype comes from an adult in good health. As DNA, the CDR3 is TGTGCCAGTAGTATAGGCAGGCCCTTGCATTTT. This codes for CASSIGRPLHF.